A single sample is the source of the 26 T cell receptor beta chains below, sequenced in a study of T cell clonality in common variable immunodeficiency. Using immunoSEQ multiplex PCR, the repertoire was profiled, and TCRdb retains in-frame clones only, with some absent. The specimen has 40,000 or so clones, none found just once. The source material was peripheral blood mononuclear cells. The receptors originated from a person aged 18 to 75 in good health.

This clone has ten or more counts. The missing CDR3 end, 3 residues past where the read stops, is filled in from the germline J gene. The rearrangement links TRBV5-1 to TRBJ2-3; D may be TRBD2 (5 bases). The CDR3 totals 14 residues. Germline CDR1 and CDR2: SGHRS and YFSETQ. Trimming stripped 1 base from V and 2 bases from J, with 8 bases between. Partial CDR3 DNA: TGCGCCAGCAGCTTGCAGAGGGCCACAGATACG. This encodes CASSLQRATDT. The full CDR3 protein is CASSLQRATDTQYF.

This clone has ten or more counts. The CDR3 is cut off 3 residues early in the read; its end comes from the germline J gene. The rearrangement uses TRBV28 and TRBJ2-4; TRBD2 aligns across 7 bases. Germline CDR1 reads MDHEN; CDR2 reads SYDVKM. The V and J ends lost 7 bases and 0 bases, in that order; junction bases with no gene match: 6. This CDR3 region has 15 residues. CDR3 sequence: CASTTSALAKNIQYF. The sequenced CDR3 bases are TGTGCCAGCACCACTAGCGCCTTAGCCAAAAACATT.

The sample holds a few counts of this clone. CDR3 in amino acids: CASSQLGGTGGGSPLHF. The DNA read from the CDR3 is TGCGCCAGCAGCCAGCTCGGCGGGACAGGGGGGGGATCACCC. The chain employs TRBV5-1 and TRBJ1-6, with TRBD1 matching 11 bases. The read ends 3 residues early relative to the CDR3; the germline J gene fills the gap. Germline lookup yields CDR1 SGHRS and CDR2 YFSETQ. Trimming cost V 4 bases and J 10 bases; bases outside gene matches: 13. CDR3 size: 17 residues.

This clone was found many times. The CDR3 end falls 3 residues outside the read, so it is completed with the germline J gene. The chain links TRBV5-1 to TRBJ2-1, with TRBD1 matching 11 bases. Germline CDR1 and CDR2: SGHRS and YFSETQ. This CDR3 is 19 amino acids long. V shed 6 bases and J 3 bases; nucleotides not matched to a gene: 17. This CDR3 is CASIRSAQTGTGGYNEQFF. The sequenced part of the CDR3 DNA is TGCGCCAGCATCCGTTCGGCGCAAACCGGGACAGGGGGCTACAATGAG.

This clone came up many times. The read terminates 3 residues before the CDR3 end, so the remaining end is supplied by the germline J gene. This chain links TRBV20-1 with TRBJ1-2, with 7 positions matching TRBD1. CDR1 and CDR2 from the germline V gene are DFQATT and SNEGSKA (reference sequence). Trimming at V came to 5 bases and at J to 7 bases, leaving 19 bases not matched to a gene. The CDR3 contains 16 residues. CDR3 protein: CSAPIAPDREVSGYTF. The sequenced part of the CDR3 DNA is TGCAGTGCTCCAATCGCCCCTGACAGGGAGGTCAGTGGC.

This clone occurred many times. Read data end 3 residues before the CDR3 end; the end is taken from the germline J gene. The chain employs TRBV29-1 and TRBJ1-2; D is possibly TRBD1 (5 bases). The germline V and J ends were trimmed by 0 bases and 4 bases, with 18 bases remaining between them. The CDR3 extends over 16 amino acids. CDR1 is SQVTM, CDR2 ANQGSEA, per germline. This CDR3 is CSVEDPLGGVGYGYTF. CDR3 bases read: TGCAGCGTTGAAGATCCCCTCGGGGGGGTGGGCTATGGC.

Many counts were recorded for this clone. From the germline J gene comes the end of the CDR3, since the read stops 3 residues before it. This chain connects TRBV19 to TRBJ2-1; TRBD2 might be the D (5 bases). The germline CDR1 and CDR2 sequences are LNHDA and SQIVND (reference sequence). The CDR3 is made up of 16 amino acids. Trimming shortened V by 5 bases and J by 7 bases, and 21 bases separated the two germline ends. The CDR3 here is CASSPNWAGRSNEQFF. The part of the CDR3 DNA that was read is TGTGCCAGTAGTCCCAATTGGGCGGGCAGGTCTAATGAG.

This clone was picked up many times. The CDR3 goes on 3 residues after the read ends, and that part is filled in from the germline J gene. The V gene is TRBV5-1, the J gene TRBJ2-3; D perhaps matches TRBD2 (5 bases). The CDR3 sequence is 16 residues long. The germline gives CDR1 SGHRS, CDR2 YFSETQ. V lost 5 bases, J lost 0 bases, and 16 bases lay in between. Incomplete CDR3 DNA: TGCGCCAGCAGACCCCTAGCAGCTACTAGCACAGATACG. Translation gives CASRPLAATSTDT. The CDR3 in its entirety is CASRPLAATSTDTQYF.

About this clone: The sequence runs out 3 residues before the end of the CDR3; the remainder is reconstructed from the germline J gene. This rearrangement joins TRBV11-3 to TRBJ2-1; no reliable D call. Between the trimmed V and J ends, which lost 1 base and 8 bases, there was a span of 9 bases. The CDR3 is 13 amino acids. Germline V gene data show CDR1 as SGHNT and CDR2 as YENEEA. Incomplete CDR3 DNA: TGTGCCAGCAGCTTAGGGCCAATCTATGAG. This translates into CASSLGPIYE. The entire CDR3 is CASSLGPIYEQFF.

This clone was detected a few times. The read gets to within 3 residues of the CDR3 end, and the germline J gene fills in the rest. V is TRBV18 and J is TRBJ1-1; 9 positions match TRBD1. Looked up from germline, CDR1 is KGHSH and CDR2 is LQKENI. V lost 4 bases to trimming and J lost 1 base; unmatched junction nucleotides: 4. CDR3 size: 15 residues. CDR3 DNA, as far as it was read: TGTGCCAGCTCACTGCGGACAGGGGCGAACACTGAA. This encodes CASSLRTGANTE. The full CDR3 protein is CASSLRTGANTEAFF. Full variable domain (missing parts from reference TRBV18 and TRBJ1-1): NAGVMQNPRHLVRRRGQEARLRCSPMKGHSHVYWYRQLPEEGLKFMVYLQKENIIDESGMPKERFSAEFPKEGPSILRIQQVVRGDSAAYFCASSLRTGANTEAFFGQGTRLTVV.

This clone was recorded at least ten times. Read sequence stops 3 residues before the CDR3 end, and the germline J gene provides the missing end. The chain recombines TRBV5-5 with TRBJ2-7, with D unclear. CDR3 size: 14 residues. Trimming pared 1 base from V and 3 bases from J, leaving 11 bases between. Looked up from germline, CDR1 is SGHKS and CDR2 is YYEKEE (reference sequence). CDR3 DNA, as far as it was read: TGTGCCAGCAGCTTGACCAGAATAAACTACGAG. This sequence encodes CASSLTRINYE. The entire CDR3 sequence reads CASSLTRINYEQYF.

This clone was recorded many times. The read ends 3 residues shy of where the CDR3 ends; the end is completed using the germline J gene. The chain employs TRBV20-1 and TRBJ1-5; 10 positions agree with TRBD1. The CDR3 extends over 15 amino acids. Trimming took 3 bases from V and 7 from J; bases not matched to a gene: 9. Germline V gives CDR1 DFQATT, CDR2 SNEGSKA (reference sequence). The covered CDR3 bases are TGCAGTGCTAGCCCCCGGGACAGGGGTGTGCAGCCC. Translating it yields CSASPRDRGVQP. The whole CDR3 sequence reads CSASPRDRGVQPQHF.

The table lists this clone with many counts. The read terminates 3 residues before the CDR3 end, so the remaining end is supplied by the germline J gene. The V call is TRBV6-2 or TRBV6-3, the J call TRBJ1-1, with 7 nucleotides matching TRBD1. The CDR3 is 15 residues long. CDR1 and CDR2 (germline): MNHEY, SVGEGT. Trimming at V came to 1 base and at J to 4 bases, leaving 6 bases not matched to a gene. CDR3 loop: CASSYLRGRGTEAFF. The CDR3 DNA, read in part, is TGTGCCAGCAGTTACTTAAGGGGGCGCGGCACTGAA.

This clone was observed many times. The read ends 3 residues early relative to the CDR3; the germline J gene fills the gap. The chain couples TRBV20-1 to TRBJ2-3; TRBD2 matches at 11 bases. Trimming at V came to 3 bases and at J to 6 bases, leaving 8 bases not matched to a gene. Germline V gene sequence: CDR1 DFQATT, CDR2 SNEGSKA (reference sequence). The length of the CDR3 is 15 residues. CDR3 protein: CSASRTSGSGDTQYF. The DNA read from the CDR3 is TGCAGTGCTAGTCGAACTAGCGGGAGCGGTGATACG.

This clone was detected many times. The read falls 3 residues short of the CDR3 end, and the missing part is taken from the germline J gene. The chain couples TRBV18 to TRBJ2-7, with 9 bases lining up with TRBD1. The junction had 1 base not matched to a gene; V was cut back by 3 bases and J by 1 base. The CDR3 length is 14 residues. Germline CDR1 and CDR2: KGHSH and LQKENI. Incomplete CDR3 DNA: TGTGCCAGCTCACCTGGGACAGGGTCCTACGAG. Protein sequence: CASSPGTGSYE. The whole CDR3 region reads CASSPGTGSYEQYF.

This clone was detected only a few times. The CDR3 end lies 3 residues beyond the end of the read and is filled in from the germline J gene. The gene calls are TRBV7-6 and TRBJ2-2; D is unclear. CDR1 and CDR2 from the germline V gene are SGHVS and FNYEAQ. The CDR3 runs to 17 residues. The sequenced part of the CDR3 DNA is TGTGCCAGCAGCTTAGGAGCCCCACTAAATCTGGTGGAAAAG. It is translated as CASSLGAPLNLVEK. The entire CDR3 sequence reads CASSLGAPLNLVEKLFF. Filled out from reference TRBV7-6 and TRBJ2-2, the complete variable domain reads GAGVSQSPRYKVTKRGQDVALRCDPISGHVSLYWYRQALGQGPEFLTYFNYEAQQDKSGLPNDRFSAERPEGSISTLTIQRTEQRDSAMYRCASSLGAPLNLVEKLFFGEGSRLTVL.

This clone was seen many times. The read comes to an end 3 residues before the CDR3 does, leaving the germline J gene to fill in the end. The V gene is TRBV19, the J gene TRBJ1-2, with D tentatively TRBD1 (6 bases). V lost 6 bases, J lost 6 bases, and 14 bases lay in between. The CDR3 consists of 13 residues. Germline values: CDR1 LNHDA, CDR2 SQIVND (reference sequence). The CDR3 bases that were read are TGTGCCAGTAGAACAGGGAAAGGAGATGGC. This translates into CASRTGKGDG. The CDR3, in full, reads CASRTGKGDGYTF. The full variable domain, rest sourced from reference TRBV19 and TRBJ1-2, is DGGITQSPKYLFRKEGQNVTLSCEQNLNHDAMYWYRQDPGQGLRLIYYSQIVNDFQKGDIAEGYSVSREKKESFPLTVTSAQKNPTAFYLCASRTGKGDGYTFGSGTRLTVV.

This clone has at least ten counts. CDR3 DNA (partial): TGTGCCAGTAAGGGGCGGGGGGTCGAGACC. It encodes CASKGRGVET. The CDR3 in full is CASKGRGVETQYF. The genes are TRBV19 and TRBJ2-5, with 8 bases that match TRBD2. The read ends 3 residues shy of where the CDR3 ends; the end is completed using the germline J gene. Losses at the gene ends were 7 bases for V and 5 bases for J; bases not matched to a gene: 6. The CDR3 totals 13 residues. Germline CDR1 and CDR2: LNHDA and SQIVND (reference sequence). Looking up the rest from reference TRBV19 and TRBJ2-5 gives the full variable domain: DGGITQSPKYLFRKEGQNVTLSCEQNLNHDAMYWYRQDPGQGLRLIYYSQIVNDFQKGDIAEGYSVSREKKESFPLTVTSAQKNPTAFYLCASKGRGVETQYFGPGTRLLVL.

This clone was picked up many times. The read ends 3 residues before the CDR3 terminus; that terminus is restored from the germline J gene. The chain is built from TRBV20-1 and TRBJ1-2, with 7 bases matching TRBD1. Per the germline V gene, CDR1 is DFQATT and CDR2 is SNEGSKA (reference sequence). The CDR3 consists of 10 residues. CDR3 protein: CSLGGWGYTF. The CDR3 DNA, read in part, is TGCTCATTAGGGGGCTGGGGC.

This clone was picked up many times. Coverage ceases 3 residues before the CDR3 finishes, and the germline J gene fills in the end. The V and J genes are TRBV7-8 and TRBJ1-2; 9 bases are a match to TRBD1. V shed 5 bases and J 6 bases; nucleotides not matched to a gene: 10. This CDR3 contains 15 residues. From germline, CDR1 is SGHVS and CDR2 FQNEAQ. CDR3 region: CASSPPGQGLHGYTF. The sequenced CDR3 bases are TGTGCCAGCAGCCCCCCGGGACAGGGTCTCCATGGC.

This clone was seen many times. The sequenced fragment ends 3 residues before the CDR3 boundary, so the rest is inferred from the germline J gene. The chain carries TRBV7-6 and TRBJ2-3, with D perhaps TRBD1 (5 bases). V lost 3 bases and J 6 bases, leaving 16 bases between the germline ends. The CDR3 is 15 amino acids. Germline V CDR1 and CDR2: SGHVS, FNYEAQ. The sequenced CDR3 bases are TGTGCCAGCAGCTTGAAGCTGGGTTCAGGGGATACG. Residues: CASSLKLGSGDT. The CDR3 as a whole reads CASSLKLGSGDTQYF. Complete variable domain (other parts from reference TRBV7-6 and TRBJ2-3): GAGVSQSPRYKVTKRGQDVALRCDPISGHVSLYWYRQALGQGPEFLTYFNYEAQQDKSGLPNDRFSAERPEGSISTLTIQRTEQRDSAMYRCASSLKLGSGDTQYFGPGTRLTVL.

This clone showed up many times. The DNA ends 3 residues before the CDR3 does, and the rest of the CDR3 is filled in from the germline J gene. The chain joins TRBV19 to TRBJ1-1, with 10 bases matching TRBD1. The length of the CDR3 is 14 residues. CDR1 is LNHDA, CDR2 SQIVND, per germline (reference sequence). With 4 bases clipped from V and 3 bases from J, the junction kept 2 bases outside the gene matches. CDR3 sequence: CASSNGQGDTEAFF. The sequenced CDR3 bases are TGTGCCAGTAGTAACGGACAGGGGGACACTGAA.

Many counts were recorded for this clone. The sequence runs out 3 residues before the end of the CDR3; the remainder is reconstructed from the germline J gene. The chain combines TRBV13 with TRBJ2-7, with D possibly matching TRBD2 (5 bases). The CDR3 loop spans 15 amino acids. Trimming cost V 5 bases and J 6 bases, with 20 bases left between them. The germline V gene has CDR1 PRHDT and CDR2 FYEKMQ (reference sequence). The DNA read from the CDR3 is TGTGCCAGCAGCCAACGTCGCGGGTCCACGGCCGAG. Residues: CASSQRRGSTAE. The complete CDR3 reads CASSQRRGSTAEQYF.

Points on this clone: The read is 3 residues too short to cover the CDR3 end, so that end is filled in from the germline J gene. The V gene is TRBV19, the J gene TRBJ1-2; D is ambiguous. Per germline, CDR1 LNHDA and CDR2 SQIVND (reference sequence). This CDR3 spans 14 amino acids. The CDR3 loop is CASSISKVEGGYTF. The CDR3 bases that were read are TGTGCCAGTAGTATTTCTAAGGTTGAGGGCGGC.

This clone was observed many times. The read falls 3 residues short of the CDR3 end, and the missing part is taken from the germline J gene. V usage is TRBV28 and J usage is TRBJ2-1; 8 nucleotides match TRBD2. The CDR3 loop spans 16 amino acids. With 5 bases clipped from V and 5 bases from J, the junction kept 11 bases outside the gene matches. Germline V CDR1 and CDR2: MDHEN, SYDVKM. CDR3 in amino acids: CASSLLSAGVDNEQFF. Partial CDR3 DNA: TGTGCCAGCAGTCTCCTCTCAGCGGGAGTCGACAATGAG.

This clone was seen ten or more times. The missing CDR3 end, 3 residues past where the read stops, is filled in from the germline J gene. The chain carries TRBV5-5 and TRBJ2-2; tentatively, D is TRBD1 (7 bases). CDR1 is SGHKS, CDR2 YYEKEE, per germline (reference sequence). This CDR3 is 14 amino acids long. Trimming stripped 2 bases from V and 5 bases from J, with 10 bases between. Partial CDR3 DNA: TGTGCCAGCAGCTTCGCAGGGGGGACCGGGGAG. It yields the protein CASSFAGGTGE. From start to end, the CDR3 is CASSFAGGTGELFF.